This T cell receptor beta chain was obtained from a study of PD-L1 blockade in urothelial cancer. Study at large: Chemotherapy regimens numbering 0 to 3 had been given to patients. Analyzed time points were 3 weeks (second dose) and 6 weeks after therapy began. Blood-derived samples held a median approximately 140,000 T cells.

TCRdb's copy holds only in-frame clones and misses some; the assay was immunoSEQ multiplex PCR. The sample includes approximately 51,000 clones, more than 70% of them seen just once. The time point: pretreatment peripheral blood. Patients yielded 1 to 8 samples each, pretreatment and on-treatment. V was shortened by 2 bases and J by 5 bases, with 7 bases between the two germline ends. The CDR3 is 13 residues long. Germline values: CDR1 SGHTA, CDR2 FQGNSA. The rearrangement joins TRBV7-2 to TRBJ1-5; D unclear. The TCR was taken from a man aged 60 to 69 with urothelial cancer. The material sequenced was PBMCs, taken around atezolizumab (anti-PD-L1) treatment. CDR3 DNA: TGTGCCAGCAGCTTACACAGAGATCAGCCCCAGCATTTT. It encodes CASSLHRDQPQHF. The whole variable domain, remainder taken from reference TRBV7-2 and TRBJ1-5, is GAGVSQSPSNKVTEKGKDVELRCDPISGHTALYWYRQSLGQGLEFLIYFQGNSAPDKSGLPSDRFSAERTGGSVSTLTIQRTQQEDSAVYLCASSLHRDQPQHFGDGTRLSIL.